This entry lists 25 T cell receptor beta chains sequenced from one sample in a study of blood T cell repertoires in COVID-19. Sequencing used immunoSEQ multiplex PCR; TCRdb keeps in-frame clones, though not all of them. The profile shows about 200,000 clones, 89% of them singletons. Material for sequencing was peripheral blood. The origin of the receptors is a man aged 60 to 69 who had recovered from COVID-19.

The chain couples TRBV4-3 to TRBJ2-4, with a possible D match to TRBD2 (6 bases). Trimming removed 0 bases from V and 3 bases from J, with 18 bases in between. CDR1 is LGHNA, CDR2 YSLEER, per germline. This CDR3 spans 18 amino acids. The CDR3, as DNA: TGCGCCAGCAGCCAAGATGGAGGGGAGGTGGTAGGCAAAAACATTCAGTACTTC. It is translated as CASSQDGGEVVGKNIQYF.

CDR3 DNA: TGTGCCAGCAGCGTAGCCCCCGGGACAGTAGCCTACGAGCAGTACTTC. Encoded protein: CASSVAPGTVAYEQYF. The J gene is TRBJ2-7, the V gene TRBV9; 7 bases match TRBD1. The CDR3 has 16 residues. V trimming: 0 bases; J trimming: 2 bases; junction bases outside the gene matches: 8. CDR1 SGDLS and CDR2 YYNGEE come from the germline V gene.

This sequence joins TRBV27 and TRBJ2-7, with TRBD1 matching 10 bases. J lost 6 bases, V lost 3 bases, and 8 bases had no gene match. Germline assignment: CDR1 MNHEY and CDR2 SMNVEV (reference sequence). The CDR3 is 15 amino acids. Here the CDR3 DNA reads TGTGCCAGCAGTTTCCTGGACAGGGGGAACGGCGAGCAGTACTTC. Amino acid sequence: CASSFLDRGNGEQYF.

V and J are TRBV7-2 and TRBJ2-3; TRBD2 agrees at 7 bases. Germline-derived CDR1 and CDR2 are SGHTA and FQGNSA. After removal of 7 bases from V and 0 bases from J, the junction contained 4 bases not matched to a gene. The CDR3 totals 14 residues. Here the CDR3 DNA reads TGTGCCAGCACCGGCGGGGGAAGCACAGATACGCAGTATTTT. It encodes CASTGGGSTDTQYF.

This clone occurred once. The genes are TRBV27 and TRBJ2-7; tentatively, D is TRBD2 (5 bases). CDR1 is MNHEY and CDR2 is SMNVEV in the germline V gene (reference sequence). Trimming cost V 0 bases and J 4 bases, with 7 bases left between them. The length of the CDR3 is 13 residues. CDR3 protein: CASSLSTGYEQYF. The CDR3 coding sequence is TGTGCCAGCAGTTTATCGACGGGATACGAGCAGTACTTC.

This clone was observed once. This chain links TRBV7-2 with TRBJ2-1; perhaps TRBD2 as D (5 bases). This CDR3 region has 15 residues. Germline CDR1 SGHTA, CDR2 FQGNSA. The ends were cut back, 4 bases at V and 0 bases at J, with 10 bases in the middle. CDR3 DNA: TGTGCCAGCAGCTCCCCTAGCAGCTCCTACAATGAGCAGTTCTTC. Protein: CASSSPSSSYNEQFF.

The chain carries TRBV18 and TRBJ2-7; tentatively, D is TRBD2 (6 bases). The CDR3 is 11 residues long. Trimming pared 8 bases from V and 2 bases from J, leaving 7 bases between. Germline V CDR1 and CDR2: KGHSH, LQKENI. The CDR3 DNA sequence: TGTGCCAGCGGGGGGACCTACGAGCAGTACTTC. The encoded protein is CASGGTYEQYF.

This rearrangement joins TRBV12-3 or TRBV12-4 to TRBJ2-7; D is possibly TRBD1 (6 bases). This CDR3 region has 12 residues. V was cut by 5 bases and J by 4 bases, with 9 bases left in between. The CDR3 spells CASSDRIYEQYF. The CDR3 nucleotides are TGTGCCAGCAGTGACAGGATTTACGAGCAGTACTTC.

The V gene is TRBV19, the J gene TRBJ1-5; weak D call: TRBD1 (6 bases). The CDR3 runs 12 residues. Germline V lookup: CDR1 LNHDA, CDR2 SQIVND (reference sequence). The ends were cut back, 6 bases at V and 7 bases at J, with 10 bases in the middle. For the CDR3, the DNA is TGTGCCAGTAGCAGGGGCCGGCAGCCCCAGCATTTT. Translation: CASSRGRQPQHF.

V gene TRBV10-3 combines with J gene TRBJ1-5; no reliable D call. The V and J ends lost 2 bases and 4 bases respectively, with 12 bases between them. The CDR3 covers 15 residues. Germline V gene sequence: CDR1 ENHRY, CDR2 SYGVKD. Written as DNA, the CDR3 is TGTGCCATCAGTGAGGGAGGGTTTGGGAATCAGCCCCAGCATTTT. Translating it yields CAISEGGFGNQPQHF.

This clone turned up a few times. The rearrangement links TRBV15 to TRBJ1-3; 9 nucleotides match TRBD1. The V gene's germline CDR1 is LNHNV and CDR2 YYDKDF (reference sequence). This CDR3 is built from 16 residues. Trimming removed 3 bases from V and 0 bases from J; junction bases left unmatched: 3. CDR3: CATSRDRGSSGNTIYF. CDR3 nucleotide sequence: TGTGCCACCAGCAGGGACAGGGGCTCCTCTGGAAACACCATATATTTT.

This clone has only a few counts. The rearrangement links TRBV28 to TRBJ2-7; 7 bases line up with TRBD2. Trimming removed 8 bases from V and 4 bases from J; junction bases left unmatched: 5. This CDR3 has 12 residues. The germline CDR1 and CDR2 sequences are MDHEN and SYDVKM. CDR3 in DNA: TGTGCCAGCGGGGGGGGAATTTACGAGCAGTACTTC. Amino acids: CASGGGIYEQYF.

The rearrangement joins TRBV12-3 or TRBV12-4 to TRBJ1-2; D gene ambiguous. This CDR3 region has 12 residues. Trimming removed 4 bases at V and 4 bases at J, with 7 bases between. The CDR3 protein is CASSYSGYGYTF. DNA of the CDR3: TGTGCCAGCAGTTATTCGGGCTATGGCTACACCTTC.

The CDR3 nucleotides are TGCGCCAGCAGCTTATCGAGCGGGAGTAATGAGCAGTTCTTC. The encoded protein is CASSLSSGSNEQFF. The V gene is TRBV5-1, the J gene TRBJ2-1; TRBD2 agrees at 8 bases. The V and J ends lost 2 bases and 7 bases, in that order; junction bases with no gene match: 5. Germline V CDR1 and CDR2: SGHRS, YFSETQ. This CDR3 is built from 14 residues.

The V call is TRBV7-2, the J call TRBJ2-1; D might be TRBD2 (6 bases). The CDR3 extends over 16 amino acids. The germline V and J ends were trimmed by 5 bases and 4 bases, with 18 bases remaining between them. CDR1 is SGHTA and CDR2 is FQGNSA in the germline V gene. CDR3 loop: CASSPRGGTEYNEQFF. CDR3 DNA: TGTGCCAGCAGCCCCCGCGGAGGGACTGAGTACAATGAGCAGTTCTTC.

The chain joins TRBV6-2 or TRBV6-3 to TRBJ2-7; tentatively, D is TRBD1 (5 bases). V was pared by 2 bases and J by 3 bases, with 8 bases between. The CDR3 has 13 residues. Germline V gene lookup returns CDR1 MNHEY and CDR2 SVGEGT. CDR3 nucleotides: TGTGCCAGCAGTTACCTCCAGGGCTACGAGCAGTACTTC. Residues: CASSYLQGYEQYF.

The chain uses TRBV5-6 and TRBJ2-7; 9 nucleotides agree with TRBD1. J lost 1 base, V lost 4 bases, and 6 bases had no gene match. This CDR3 has 15 residues. From germline, CDR1 is SGHDT and CDR2 YYEEEE. The CDR3: CASSRGTGSSYEQYF. CDR3 nucleotide sequence: TGTGCCAGCAGCCGAGGGACAGGGTCGTCCTACGAGCAGTACTTC.

This clone has more than one count but fewer than ten. The chain links TRBV18 to TRBJ2-7, with 8 bases fitting TRBD1. Germline CDR1 KGHSH, CDR2 LQKENI. J lost 0 bases, V lost 3 bases, and 4 bases had no gene match. The CDR3 contains 15 residues. CDR3 in amino acids: CASSPGQVSSYEQYF. Written as DNA, the CDR3 is TGTGCCAGCTCACCGGGACAGGTCAGCTCCTACGAGCAGTACTTC.

The chain uses TRBV3-1 (or the pseudogene TRBV3-2) and TRBJ2-7; tentatively, D is TRBD1 (5 bases). V was cut by 2 bases and J by 5 bases, with 13 bases left in between. CDR1 is LGHDT, CDR2 YNNKEL, per germline (reference sequence). The CDR3 is made up of 14 amino acids. In DNA, the CDR3 is TGTGCCAGCAGCCAACGGTACAGGACGGACGAGCAGTACTTC. Amino acids: CASSQRYRTDEQYF.

The rearrangement uses TRBV19 and TRBJ2-5; 10 nucleotides align to TRBD2. The V and J ends lost 4 bases and 9 bases, in that order; junction bases with no gene match: 14. Germline assignment: CDR1 LNHDA and CDR2 SQIVND (reference sequence). The CDR3 runs 16 residues. The CDR3 sequence: CASSTRTSGGPLAQYF. The CDR3 DNA sequence: TGTGCCAGTAGTACCAGGACTAGCGGTGGGCCTTTAGCCCAGTACTTC.

This clone was counted between two and nine times. This chain connects TRBV7-2 to TRBJ1-4; the D is unclear. The germline V and J ends were trimmed by 2 bases and 8 bases, with 9 bases remaining between them. Germline lookup yields CDR1 SGHTA and CDR2 FQGNSA. This CDR3 is built from 13 residues. This chain's CDR3 is CASSLQVREKLFF. The CDR3 coding sequence is TGTGCCAGCAGCTTACAGGTTCGGGAAAAACTGTTTTTT.

This chain connects TRBV28 to TRBJ2-3, with D tentatively TRBD1 (6 bases). Per germline, CDR1 MDHEN and CDR2 SYDVKM. Trimming took off 5 bases at V and 5 bases at J, with 14 bases between the two ends. This CDR3 is 14 amino acids long. CDR3 region: CASSTLGGRDTQYF. CDR3 bases: TGTGCCAGCAGTACCTTAGGGGGAAGAGATACGCAGTATTTT.

The rearrangement uses TRBV7-8 and TRBJ1-1, with D uncertain. From germline, CDR1 is SGHVS and CDR2 FQNEAQ. This CDR3 comprises 16 residues. The ends were cut back, 3 bases at V and 1 base at J, with 15 bases in the middle. The CDR3 DNA sequence: TGTGCCAGCAGCTTTTCTTCCCGATACACGAACACTGAAGCTTTCTTT. Translating it yields CASSFSSRYTNTEAFF.

This clone was detected once. The chain employs TRBV5-1 and TRBJ1-1, with D unclear. The CDR3 covers 14 residues. The germline V and J ends were trimmed by 7 bases and 4 bases, with 17 bases remaining between them. In germline, CDR1 is SGHRS, CDR2 YFSETQ. CDR3 amino acids: CASVLEAAGTEAFF. CDR3 DNA sequence: TGCGCCAGCGTCCTTGAGGCCGCCGGCACTGAAGCTTTCTTT.

The rearrangement uses TRBV6-4 and TRBJ2-1, with a possible D match to TRBD2 (5 bases). Germline V gives CDR1 MRHNA, CDR2 SNTAGT. V dropped 2 bases and J dropped 7 bases, with 15 bases sitting between them. CDR3 length: 15 residues. In nucleotides, the CDR3 is TGTGCCAGCAGTGACCCAGGACTGGGTCTTAATGAGCAGTTCTTC. Translation: CASSDPGLGLNEQFF.